The next 20 T cell receptor beta chains were all read from a single sample in a study of blood T cells in healthy people across ages. It was with a sample-barcoded 5' primer and a J-beta primer mix that a second PCR of roughly 7 to 12 cycles was run. MiXCR, applied by TCRdb to the 5' RACE reads, yields one record per CDR3 protein. Of approximately 700,000 distinct CDR3 sequences listed, approximately 30% are singletons. Material for sequencing was blood. Receptor source: an elderly woman in good health.

The chain has TRBV7-9 and TRBJ2-7; maybe TRBD1 (5 bases). Germline CDR1 and CDR2: SEHNR and FQNEAQ (reference sequence). Deletions cut 1 base from V and 2 bases from J, with 18 bases between. The CDR3 extends over 17 amino acids. CDR3 coding DNA: TGTGCCAGCAGCTTAGGAACGACAGTTACGGTCCCCTACGAGCAGTACTTC. Amino acid sequence: CASSLGTTVTVPYEQYF.

In this sample, this clonotype turned up many times. The CDR3 here is CASTRRTDTQYF. The DNA of the CDR3 is TGTGCCAGCACCCGAAGAACAGATACGCAGTATTTT. The chain carries TRBV6-1 and TRBJ2-3; unclear D gene. V gave up 7 bases and J gave up 3 bases, with 8 bases separating them. CDR1 and CDR2 (germline): MNHNS, SASEGT. This CDR3 contains 12 residues.

This clonotype was counted ten times or more. The CDR3 loop is CSARPGTGAYEQYF. CDR3 nucleotides: TGCAGTGCTAGACCTGGGACAGGGGCTTACGAGCAGTACTTC. V usage is TRBV20-1 and J usage is TRBJ2-7; 10 bases match TRBD1. The junction had 5 bases not matched to a gene; V was cut back by 2 bases and J by 4 bases. There are 14 residues in the CDR3. Germline values: CDR1 DFQATT, CDR2 SNEGSKA (reference sequence).

The gene calls are TRBV29-1 and TRBJ2-7, with unresolved D. CDR3 size: 13 residues. V gave up 1 base and J gave up 2 bases, with 9 bases separating them. Germline values: CDR1 SQVTM, CDR2 ANQGSEA. The CDR3 protein is CSVEGHSPYEQYF. CDR3 sequence (DNA): TGCAGCGTTGAAGGACATTCCCCCTACGAGCAGTACTTC.

This clonotype is a singleton in its sample. This chain uses TRBV7-2 with TRBJ1-2, with D unresolved. V lost 5 bases and J lost 0, with 7 bases in between. The CDR3 loop spans 13 amino acids. Germline CDR1 and CDR2: SGHTA and FQGNSA. The CDR3 sequence: CASSPHTNYGYTF. The CDR3, as DNA: TGTGCCAGCAGCCCCCATACTAACTATGGCTACACCTTC.

This clonotype appeared a few times. The chain carries TRBV3-1 and TRBJ1-2; tentatively, D is TRBD1 (5 bases). The CDR3 consists of 15 residues. Germline V gives CDR1 LGHDT, CDR2 YNNKEL (reference sequence). V lost 0 bases and J lost 6, with 14 bases in between. The DNA for the CDR3 is TGTGCCAGCAGCCAAGACGCGGGGGTAAGGAATGGCTACACCTTC. This translates into CASSQDAGVRNGYTF.

This clonotype was seen many times. The V and J genes are TRBV10-3 and TRBJ2-7; 7 positions match TRBD1. This CDR3 contains 16 residues. Germline V CDR1 and CDR2: ENHRY, SYGVKD. V gave up 6 bases and J gave up 4 bases; unmatched junction bases: 15. CDR3 bases: TGTGCCATCAGCCGGACAGGTATAACTGGCCGATACGAGCAGTACTTC. The encoded protein is CAISRTGITGRYEQYF.

With regard to this clonotype: The junction does not match germline at one end; this may be a read error. This chain connects TRBV20-1 to TRBJ2-6, with D maybe TRBD1 (7 bases). The germline gives CDR1 DFQATT, CDR2 SNEGSKA (reference sequence). CDR3 length: 14 residues. The CDR3 DNA is TGCAGTGCACCGCAGGGGGGCGGGACCAACGTCCGGACTTTC. As protein: CSAPQGGGTNVRTF.

This clonotype was counted at least ten times. This rearrangement joins TRBV7-3 to TRBJ2-1, with D unclear. V was pared by 6 bases and J by 8 bases, with 11 bases between. This CDR3 contains 12 residues. Germline V gene lookup returns CDR1 SGHTA and CDR2 FQGTGA. The chain's CDR3 is CASSPSGHEQFF. CDR3 sequence (DNA): TGTGCCAGCAGTCCTTCGGGCCATGAGCAGTTCTTC.

This clonotype was seen more than once but under ten times. The chain is built from TRBV9 and TRBJ1-1, with D maybe TRBD1 (5 bases). The CDR3 runs 13 residues. Between the trimmed V and J ends, which lost 2 bases and 3 bases, there was a span of 8 bases. Germline assignment: CDR1 SGDLS and CDR2 YYNGEE. The CDR3 DNA follows: TGTGCCAGCAGCGTGGGACCAGACACTGAAGCTTTCTTT. Translation gives CASSVGPDTEAFF.

The rearrangement links TRBV29-1 to TRBJ2-1; D is undetermined. This CDR3 contains 12 residues. The germline V gene has CDR1 SQVTM and CDR2 ANQGSEA. V dropped 7 bases and J dropped 4 bases, with 11 bases sitting between them. The CDR3 DNA reads as TGCAGCGGCGGTGTGGGGTACAATGAGCAGTTCTTC. This sequence encodes CSGGVGYNEQFF.

The chain has TRBV2 and TRBJ1-1; tentative D call: TRBD1 (6 bases). CDR1 is SNHLY, CDR2 FYNNEI, per germline. The CDR3 length is 13 residues. The V and J ends lost 5 bases and 10 bases respectively, with 17 bases between them. CDR3 nucleotides: TGTGCCAGCAGTTTTTCACAGGGATCCCCAGCTTTCTTT. This codes for CASSFSQGSPAFF.

This clonotype was counted a few times. A single base separates this from a much larger clone, so it may be a read error. This chain connects TRBV6-5 to TRBJ2-3; D unclear. The CDR3 contains 14 residues. Trimming stripped 0 bases from V and 0 bases from J, with 4 bases between. Germline lookup yields CDR1 MNHEY and CDR2 SVGAGI. CDR3 nucleotides: TGTGCCAGCAGTTACTCGGACAGCACAGATACGCAGTATTTT. Its translation: CASSYSDSTDTQYF.

J is TRBJ2-3 and V is TRBV6-1; the D is unclear. The CDR3 is made up of 17 amino acids. Between the trimmed V and J ends, which lost 1 base and 4 bases, there was a span of 18 bases. CDR1 is MNHNS and CDR2 is SASEGT in the germline V gene. The CDR3 here is CASSEGWVYMFADTQYF. The CDR3 region has the DNA TGTGCCAGCAGTGAAGGCTGGGTCTATATGTTCGCAGATACGCAGTATTTT.

The V gene is TRBV3-1, the J gene TRBJ2-2; 9 bases agree with TRBD1. V was pared by 0 bases and J by 5 bases, with 13 bases of the junction left unmatched. Germline CDR1 is LGHDT and CDR2 is YNNKEL (reference sequence). The length of the CDR3 is 19 residues. The CDR3, as DNA: TGTGCCAGCAGCCAAGATCGGCTCGGGCGACAGGGGGTAACCGGGGAGCTGTTTTTT. Its protein product is CASSQDRLGRQGVTGELFF.

This sequence joins TRBV15 and TRBJ2-1, with D unresolved. The CDR3 covers 13 residues. V shed 3 bases and J shed 8 bases, with 11 bases lying between them. Germline CDR1 LNHNV, CDR2 YYDKDF (reference sequence). The CDR3: CATSRTVFDEQFF. CDR3 in DNA: TGTGCCACCAGCAGGACCGTCTTCGATGAGCAGTTCTTC.

In the case of this clonotype: One base away lies a much larger clone, so this may be a sequencing read error. This rearrangement joins TRBV5-1 to TRBJ2-1; TRBD1 aligns across 9 bases. The end of the DNA fits TRBJ2-7 better, so the J call may be wrong. Germline-derived CDR1 and CDR2 are SGHRS and YFSETQ. The CDR3 length is 15 residues. CDR3 in amino acids: CASSLGGQGFDEQYF. The CDR3 bases are TGCGCCAGCAGCTTGGGGGGACAGGGATTCGATGAGCAGTACTTC.

The sample holds many counts of this clonotype. V usage is TRBV7-8 and J usage is TRBJ2-7; 9 bases match TRBD1. The CDR3 contains 15 residues. The junction had 6 bases not matched to a gene; V was cut back by 2 bases and J by 4 bases. The germline CDR1 and CDR2 sequences are SGHVS and FQNEAQ. The CDR3 loop reads CASSLTGGYSYEQYF. The CDR3 nucleotides read TGTGCCAGCAGCTTAACAGGGGGCTATTCTTACGAGCAGTACTTC. Full variable domain (outside the CDR3, taken from reference TRBV7-8 and TRBJ2-7): GAGVSQSPRYKVAKRGQDVALRCDPISGHVSLFWYQQALGQGPEFLTYFQNEAQLDKSGLPSDRFFAERPEGSVSTLKIQRTQQEDSAVYLCASSLTGGYSYEQYFGPGTRLTVT.

The sample holds many counts of this clonotype. The chain combines TRBV3-1 with TRBJ1-5; D is ambiguous. The CDR3 has 18 amino acids. Trimming removed 1 base at V and 10 bases at J, with 26 bases between. CDR1 and CDR2 (germline): LGHDT, YNNKEL (reference sequence). CDR3 nucleotides: TGTGCCAGCAGCCAAGGGCTTCCCCTCGGGCCAGAAATCAGCCCCCAGCATTTT. This translates into CASSQGLPLGPEISPQHF.

At least ten counts were recorded for this clonotype. This chain joins TRBV7-9 and TRBJ2-7, with 8 bases identical to TRBD1. The CDR3 is 14 residues long. Trimming took 0 bases from V and 2 from J; bases not matched to a gene: 0. Germline-derived CDR1 and CDR2 are SEHNR and FQNEAQ (reference sequence). CDR3 sequence: CASSLATGAYEQYF. CDR3 DNA sequence: TGTGCCAGCAGCTTAGCGACAGGGGCCTACGAGCAGTACTTC.